The next 14 T cell receptor beta chains were all read from a single sample in a study of CXCR3-negative and CXCR3-positive naive CD8 T cells. Through 5' RACE with UMI labels, the TRB cDNA libraries were prepared. TCRdb reanalyzed the 5' RACE reads and collapses them to one entry per CDR3 protein, without DNA. This table holds tens of thousands of distinct CDR3 sequences. Material: naive CXCR3- CD8+ T cells from blood. Subset indicated: CD45RO-CCR7+CD27+CD95- naive CD8+ T cells lacking CXCR3 (TNR3-). The receptors were sampled from a human donor in good health. Some clones in this sample may be carry-over from other donors' samples.

The V call is TRBV24-1, the J call TRBJ2-7. This CDR3 region has 11 residues. CDR1 is KGHDR, CDR2 SFDVKD, per germline. CDR3 sequence: CATSLSYEQYF.

V gene TRBV29-1 combines with J gene TRBJ1-5; there is no DNA to check the TCRdb D call of TRBD1. The CDR3 runs to 15 residues. Germline V lookup: CDR1 SQVTM, CDR2 ANQGSEA. CDR3 protein: CSVQDRAGINQPQHF.

This chain links TRBV12-3 or TRBV12-4 with TRBJ2-3; without DNA, the TCRdb call of TRBD2 cannot be checked. CDR3 length equals 15 residues. Here the CDR3 reads CASSGGTLPTDTQYF.

V usage is TRBV7-3 and J usage is TRBJ2-3; with no DNA, the TCRdb D assignment of TRBD2 cannot be verified. CDR1 is SGHTA and CDR2 is FQGTGA in the germline V gene. The CDR3 totals 16 residues. This CDR3 reads CASSYHGGALSDTQYF.

The chain combines TRBV2 with TRBJ2-2. The CDR3 length is 13 residues. Germline V gene sequence: CDR1 SNHLY, CDR2 FYNNEI. The CDR3 loop reads CASSVSHTGELFF.

V gene TRBV29-1 combines with J gene TRBJ1-1. This CDR3 has 14 amino acids. Germline V lookup: CDR1 SQVTM, CDR2 ANQGSEA. The CDR3 sequence: CSILSAAGEPEAFF.

CDR3 sequence reads: CASSPTRGLGNEQFF. V is TRBV5-1 and J is TRBJ2-1; no DNA is available, so the TRBD2 call from TCRdb remains unchecked. Germline CDR1 reads SGHRS; CDR2 reads YFSETQ. The CDR3 loop spans 15 amino acids. Combining the CDR3 with reference TRBV5-1 and TRBJ2-1 gives the whole variable domain KAGVTQTPRYLIKTRGQQVTLSCSPISGHRSVSWYQQTPGQGLQFLFEYFSETQRNKGNFPGRFSGRQFSNSRSEMNVSTLELGDSALYLCASSPTRGLGNEQFFGPGTRLTVL.

The gene calls are TRBV7-9 and TRBJ2-3; TCRdb indicates TRBD2, and absent DNA this call remains unverified. This CDR3 is 13 amino acids long. The germline gives CDR1 SEHNR, CDR2 FQNEAQ (reference sequence). The CDR3: CASSLPFTDTQYF.

V and J are TRBV13 and TRBJ1-1; TCRdb calls TRBD1, which cannot be checked without DNA. The CDR3 totals 12 residues. Germline V gene lookup returns CDR1 PRHDT and CDR2 FYEKMQ (reference sequence). CDR3: CASSWDRTTAFF. Using reference TRBV13 and TRBJ1-1 for the parts outside the CDR3, the full variable domain is AAGVIQSPRHLIKEKRETATLKCYPIPRHDTVYWYQQGPGQDPQFLISFYEKMQSDKGSIPDRFSAQQFSDYHSELNMSSLELGDSALYFCASSWDRTTAFFGQGTRLTVV.

The chain combines TRBV20-1 with TRBJ1-1. The CDR3 length is 12 residues. CDR1 DFQATT and CDR2 SNEGSKA come from the germline V gene (reference sequence). The CDR3 loop is CSARDKVTEAFF.

The CDR3 region is CASSRGEDDEQFF. This chain connects TRBV11-3 to TRBJ2-1; TCRdb proposes TRBD1, but this gene call is untestable without DNA. The CDR3 is 13 residues long. The germline CDR1 and CDR2 sequences are SGHNT and YENEEA.

The chain combines TRBV5-1 with TRBJ2-7; without DNA, the TCRdb call of TRBD1 cannot be checked. Germline CDR1 and CDR2: SGHRS and YFSETQ. The CDR3 contains 15 residues. CDR3 residues: CASSLGETGGYEQYF.

The J gene is TRBJ2-3, the V gene TRBV4-3; the TCRdb D gene call, TRBD2, has no DNA to confirm it. This CDR3 contains 16 residues. In germline, CDR1 is LGHNA, CDR2 YSLEER. The CDR3 sequence is CASSLTTSGGADTQYF.

The chain has TRBV11-3 and TRBJ1-1. The CDR3 has 14 residues. Germline V gene sequence: CDR1 SGHNT, CDR2 YENEEA. CDR3 in amino acids: CASSPEWMNTEAFF.